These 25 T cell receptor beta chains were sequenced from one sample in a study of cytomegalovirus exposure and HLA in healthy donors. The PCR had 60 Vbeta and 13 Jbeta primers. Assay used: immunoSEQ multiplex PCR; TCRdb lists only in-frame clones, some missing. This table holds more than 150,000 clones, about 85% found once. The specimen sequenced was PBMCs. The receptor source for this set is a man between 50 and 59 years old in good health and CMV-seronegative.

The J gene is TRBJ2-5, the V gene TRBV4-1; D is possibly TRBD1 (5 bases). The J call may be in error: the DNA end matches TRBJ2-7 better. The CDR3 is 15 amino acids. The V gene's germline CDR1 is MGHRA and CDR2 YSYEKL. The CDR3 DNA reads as TGCGCCAGCAGCCAAGATCGGACACCGACCTACGAGCAGTACTTC. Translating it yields CASSQDRTPTYEQYF.

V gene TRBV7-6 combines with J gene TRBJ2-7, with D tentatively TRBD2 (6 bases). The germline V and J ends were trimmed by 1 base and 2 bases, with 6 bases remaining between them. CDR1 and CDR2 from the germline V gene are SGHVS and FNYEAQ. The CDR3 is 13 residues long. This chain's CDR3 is CASSLGEAYEQYF. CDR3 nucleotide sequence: TGTGCCAGCAGCTTAGGGGAGGCCTACGAGCAGTACTTC.

CDR3 in DNA: TGTGCCAGCAGCTTACAGGGGGGGGATAAACTGTTTTTT. Translation gives CASSLQGGDKLFF. The V gene is TRBV5-4, the J gene TRBJ1-4; 8 nucleotides line up with TRBD1. Germline-derived CDR1 and CDR2 are SGHNT and YYREEE (reference sequence). V gave up 2 bases and J gave up 11 bases; unmatched junction bases: 5. The CDR3 runs 13 residues.

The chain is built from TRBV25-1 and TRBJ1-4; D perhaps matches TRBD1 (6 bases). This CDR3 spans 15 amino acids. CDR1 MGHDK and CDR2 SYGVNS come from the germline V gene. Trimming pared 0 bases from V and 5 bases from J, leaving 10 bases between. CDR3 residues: CASSEYKGGNEKLFF. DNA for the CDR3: TGTGCCAGCAGTGAATATAAAGGGGGAAATGAAAAACTGTTTTTT.

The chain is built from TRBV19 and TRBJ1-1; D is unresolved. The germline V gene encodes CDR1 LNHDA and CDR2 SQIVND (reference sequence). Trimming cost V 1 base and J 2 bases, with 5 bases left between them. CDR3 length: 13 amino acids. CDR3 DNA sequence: TGTGCCAGTAGTATAGGAGGCAACACTGAAGCTTTCTTT. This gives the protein CASSIGGNTEAFF.

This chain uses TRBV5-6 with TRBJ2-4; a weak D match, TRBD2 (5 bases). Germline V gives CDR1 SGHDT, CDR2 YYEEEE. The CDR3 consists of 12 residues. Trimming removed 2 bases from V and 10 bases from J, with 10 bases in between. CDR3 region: CASSFGMGIQYF. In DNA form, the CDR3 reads TGTGCCAGCAGCTTCGGGATGGGGATTCAGTACTTC. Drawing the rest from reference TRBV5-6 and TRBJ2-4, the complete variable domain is DAGVTQSPTHLIKTRGQQVTLRCSPKSGHDTVSWYQQALGQGPQFIFQYYEEEERQRGNFPDRFSGHQFPNYSSELNVNALLLGDSALYLCASSFGMGIQYFGAGTRLSVL.

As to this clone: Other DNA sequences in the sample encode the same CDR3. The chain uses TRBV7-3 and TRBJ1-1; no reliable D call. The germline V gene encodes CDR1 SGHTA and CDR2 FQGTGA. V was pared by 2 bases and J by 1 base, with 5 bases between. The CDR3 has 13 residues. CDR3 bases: TGTGCCAGCAGCTTACAGAAGAACACTGAAGCTTTCTTT. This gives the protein CASSLQKNTEAFF.

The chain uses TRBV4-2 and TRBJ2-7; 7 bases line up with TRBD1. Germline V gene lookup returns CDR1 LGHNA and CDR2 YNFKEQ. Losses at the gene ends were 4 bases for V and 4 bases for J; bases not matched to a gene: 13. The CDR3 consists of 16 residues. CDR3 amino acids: CASSLLRQGGWYEQYF. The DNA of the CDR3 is TGTGCCAGCAGCCTCCTACGACAGGGCGGTTGGTACGAGCAGTACTTC.

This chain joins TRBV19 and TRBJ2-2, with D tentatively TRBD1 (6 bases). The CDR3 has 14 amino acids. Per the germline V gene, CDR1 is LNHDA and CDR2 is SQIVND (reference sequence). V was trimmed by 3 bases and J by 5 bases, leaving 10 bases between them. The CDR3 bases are TGTGCCAGTAGTATTACAGGGTGGACCGGGGAGCTGTTTTTT. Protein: CASSITGWTGELFF.

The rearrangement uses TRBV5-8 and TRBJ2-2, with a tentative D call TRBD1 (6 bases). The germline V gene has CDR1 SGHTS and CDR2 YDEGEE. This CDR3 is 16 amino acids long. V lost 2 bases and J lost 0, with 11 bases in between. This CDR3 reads CASSFTQGSNTGELFF. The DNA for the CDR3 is TGTGCCAGCAGCTTCACCCAGGGGTCGAACACCGGGGAGCTGTTTTTT.

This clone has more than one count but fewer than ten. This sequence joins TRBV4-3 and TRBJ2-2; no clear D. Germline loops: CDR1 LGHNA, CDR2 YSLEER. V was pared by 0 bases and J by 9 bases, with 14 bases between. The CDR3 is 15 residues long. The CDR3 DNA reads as TGCGCCAGCAGCCAAGATTCAGGTCAGGTCAGGGAGCTGTTTTTT. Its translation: CASSQDSGQVRELFF.

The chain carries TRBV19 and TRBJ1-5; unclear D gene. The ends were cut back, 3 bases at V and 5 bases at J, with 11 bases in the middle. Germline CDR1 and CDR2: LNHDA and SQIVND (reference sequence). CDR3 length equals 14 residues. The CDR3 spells CASSMIVLYQPQHF. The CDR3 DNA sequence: TGTGCCAGTAGTATGATAGTTCTCTATCAGCCCCAGCATTTT.

CDR3 sequence: CASSSLPVDPSEAFF. CDR3 coding DNA: TGTGCCAGCAGCTCCCTCCCGGTAGATCCCTCCGAAGCTTTCTTT. J is TRBJ1-1 and V is TRBV7-9; D is unclear. From germline, CDR1 is SEHNR and CDR2 FQNEAQ (reference sequence). The CDR3 runs 15 residues. V was pared by 4 bases and J by 8 bases, with 20 bases between.

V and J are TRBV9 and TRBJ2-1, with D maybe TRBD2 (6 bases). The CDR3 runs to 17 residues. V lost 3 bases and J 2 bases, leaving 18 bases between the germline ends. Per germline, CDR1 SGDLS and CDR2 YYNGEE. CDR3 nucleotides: TGTGCCAGCAGCGGCCCGGAGGGGCCCCGCCCCTACAATGAGCAGTTCTTC. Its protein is CASSGPEGPRPYNEQFF.

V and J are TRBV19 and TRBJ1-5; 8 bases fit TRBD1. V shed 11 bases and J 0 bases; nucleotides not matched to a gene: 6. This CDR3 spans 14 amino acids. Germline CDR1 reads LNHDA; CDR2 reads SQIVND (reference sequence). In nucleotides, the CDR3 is TGTGCCCCCCGGACAGGGAGTAGCAATCAGCCCCAGCATTTT. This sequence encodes CAPRTGSSNQPQHF.

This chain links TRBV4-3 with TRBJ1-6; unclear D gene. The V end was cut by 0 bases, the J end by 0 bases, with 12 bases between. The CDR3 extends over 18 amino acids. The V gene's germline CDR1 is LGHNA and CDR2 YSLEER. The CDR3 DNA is TGCGCCAGCAGCCAAGAATTGGTGCCCAGCTCCTATAATTCACCCCTCCACTTT. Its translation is CASSQELVPSSYNSPLHF.

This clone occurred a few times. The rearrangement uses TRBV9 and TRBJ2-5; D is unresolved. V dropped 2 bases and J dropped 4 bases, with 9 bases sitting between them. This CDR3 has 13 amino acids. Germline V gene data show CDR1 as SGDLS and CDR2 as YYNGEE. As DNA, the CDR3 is TGTGCCAGCAGCGTCCCCCCCGGAGAGACCCAGTACTTC. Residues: CASSVPPGETQYF. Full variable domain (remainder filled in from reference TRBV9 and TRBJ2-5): DSGVTQTPKHLITATGQRVTLRCSPRSGDLSVYWYQQSLDQGLQFLIQYYNGEERAKGNILERFSAQQFPDLHSELNLSSLELGDSALYFCASSVPPGETQYFGPGTRLLVL.

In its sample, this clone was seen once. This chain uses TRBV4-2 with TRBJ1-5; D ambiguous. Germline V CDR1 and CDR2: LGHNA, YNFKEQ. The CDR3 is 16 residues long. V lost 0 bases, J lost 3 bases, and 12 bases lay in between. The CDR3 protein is CASSQEGGRNNQPQHF. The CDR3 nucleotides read TGTGCCAGCAGCCAAGAAGGAGGACGGAACAATCAGCCCCAGCATTTT.

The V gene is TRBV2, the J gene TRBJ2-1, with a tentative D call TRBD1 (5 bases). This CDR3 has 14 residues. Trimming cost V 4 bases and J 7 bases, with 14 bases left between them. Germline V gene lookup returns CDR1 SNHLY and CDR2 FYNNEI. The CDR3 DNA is TGTGCCAGCAGTGGACAGCTTCTTGGGAATGAGCAGTTCTTC. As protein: CASSGQLLGNEQFF.

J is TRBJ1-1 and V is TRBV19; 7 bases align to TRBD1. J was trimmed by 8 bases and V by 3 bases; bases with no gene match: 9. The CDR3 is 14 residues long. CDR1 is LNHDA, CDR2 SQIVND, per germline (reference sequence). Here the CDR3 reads CASSIRQGGPEAFF. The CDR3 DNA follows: TGTGCCAGTAGTATCAGACAGGGTGGCCCCGAAGCTTTCTTT.

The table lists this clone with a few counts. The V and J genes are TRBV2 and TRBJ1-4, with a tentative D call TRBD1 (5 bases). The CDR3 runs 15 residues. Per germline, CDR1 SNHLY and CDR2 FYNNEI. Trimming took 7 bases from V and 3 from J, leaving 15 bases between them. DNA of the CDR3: TGTGCCAGCACTTACTCCCGGGACTCTAATGAAAAACTGTTTTTT. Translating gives CASTYSRDSNEKLFF.

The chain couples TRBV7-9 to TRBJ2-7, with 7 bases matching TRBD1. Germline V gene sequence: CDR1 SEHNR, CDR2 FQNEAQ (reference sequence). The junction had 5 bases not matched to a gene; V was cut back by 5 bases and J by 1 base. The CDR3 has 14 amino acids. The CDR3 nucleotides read TGTGCCAGCAGCGCACGACAGGGTTCCTACGAGCAGTACTTC. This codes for CASSARQGSYEQYF.

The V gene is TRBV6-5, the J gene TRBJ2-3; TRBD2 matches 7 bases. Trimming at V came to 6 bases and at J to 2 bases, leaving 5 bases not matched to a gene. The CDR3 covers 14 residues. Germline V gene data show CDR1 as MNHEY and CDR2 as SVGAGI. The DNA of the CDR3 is TGTGCCAGCAGGAGGGAGGGTATCACAGATACGCAGTATTTT. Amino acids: CASRREGITDTQYF.

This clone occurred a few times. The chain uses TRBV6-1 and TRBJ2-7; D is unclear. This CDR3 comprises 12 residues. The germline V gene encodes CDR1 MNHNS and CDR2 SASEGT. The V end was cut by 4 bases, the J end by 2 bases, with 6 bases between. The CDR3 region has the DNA TGTGCCAGCAGTGTGTATACCTACGAGCAGTACTTC. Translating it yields CASSVYTYEQYF.

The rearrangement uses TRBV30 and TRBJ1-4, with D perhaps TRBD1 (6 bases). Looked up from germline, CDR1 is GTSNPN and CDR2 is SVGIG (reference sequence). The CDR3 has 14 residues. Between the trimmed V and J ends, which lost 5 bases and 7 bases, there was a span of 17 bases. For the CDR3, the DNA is TGTGCCTGGGGGTTAGGGGGGGCGAGTGAAAAACTGTTTTTT. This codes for CAWGLGGASEKLFF.